This T cell receptor (beta chain) came from a study of blood T cell repertoires in COVID-19. Background on the study: Donors in the United States, Italy and Spain gave samples during acute or convalescent COVID-19. T cells, B-cell-depleted T cells, or PBMCs supplied cDNA or gDNA.

CDR1 DFQATT and CDR2 SNEGSKA come from the germline V gene (reference sequence). Deletions cut 3 bases from V and 7 bases from J, with 9 bases between. The CDR3 consists of 11 residues. Original data processing: From reference gene primer amplification, estimates of nucleated cell counts were derived. The table came from immunoSEQ multiplex PCR; TCRdb's copy has only in-frame clones and leaves some out. The V and J calls and the clone size are those of that table, but D and trimming were determined from the DNA. The sample records over 300,000 clones, almost 90% being singletons. Input material: peripheral blood. The sequence was obtained from a man between 18 and 29 years old with active or convalescent COVID-19. The chain employs TRBV20-1 and TRBJ2-5; D remains ambiguous. DNA for the CDR3: TGCAGTGCTAGCAAATTGGCGACCCAGTACTTC. It translates to CSASKLATQYF.